This T cell receptor beta chain was retrieved from a study of blood T cell repertoires in COVID-19. Profiled with immunoSEQ multiplex PCR; TCRdb holds only in-frame clones, not every one. The sample contains approximately 220,000 clones, less than 85% of which appear only once. Either two negative PCRs, clearance, or symptom resolution qualified Cohort 3 donors as recovered. This sequence was found in a man aged 35-49 years who had recovered from COVID-19. Sequenced input: PBMCs or T cells enriched from blood (not recorded which).

The CDR3 bases are TGCGCCAGCAGCCAAGATCCAGGGGACAATGAGCAGTTCTTC. Amino acid sequence: CASSQDPGDNEQFF. The V call is TRBV4-1, the J call TRBJ2-1; possibly TRBD1 for D (6 bases). With 0 bases removed from V and 5 bases from J, the gap between germline ends came to 8 bases. The length of the CDR3 is 14 residues. The germline CDR1 and CDR2 sequences are MGHRA and YSYEKL.